This T cell receptor beta chain is from a study of cytomegalovirus exposure and HLA in healthy donors. The PCR contained 60 Vbeta and 13 Jbeta primers. Clones were sequenced by immunoSEQ multiplex PCR, and TCRdb holds only the in-frame ones, with some missing. The sample yields 100,000 to 150,000 clones, about 71% seen once. This clone was detected once. One junction end disagrees with the germline gene, perhaps due to a read error. Per the germline V gene, CDR1 is MNHEY and CDR2 is SVGAGI. This CDR3 comprises 13 residues. Sequenced sample: PBMCs. The receptor was derived from a woman aged 45-59 years in good health and CMV-seronegative. J is TRBJ1-2 and V is TRBV6-5; D is ambiguous. Here the CDR3 DNA reads TGTGCCAGCGGTTACCACGAACTCTATGGCTACACCTTC. Its protein product is CASGYHELYGYTF.